The rows below give T cell receptor beta chains drawn from one sample of a study of OX40 agonist ivuxolimab in advanced cancers. The data were produced by immunoSEQ multiplex PCR, yet TCRdb's version contains in-frame clones alone and is incomplete. The table lists tens of thousands of clones, around 84% of them singletons. The input for sequencing was CD4+ or CD8+ T cells sorted from blood, taken in a trial of the OX40 agonist ivuxolimab. Receptors were obtained from an adult with an advanced solid tumor such as melanoma, head and neck, liver or kidney cancer. CDR3s include the opening cysteine and the closing phenylalanine or tryptophan. The D gene is left open where the match is weak. The size of a clone is reported for some rows only, either as once, few or many, or as a class for expanded clones.

D: NA; J: TRBJ1-1; V: TRBV6-6; size: NA; DNA: TGTGCCAGCACCCCGGGTAGGAACACTGAAGCTTTCTTT; CDR3: CASTPGRNTEAFF
D: TRBD2; J: TRBJ2-3; V: TRBV9; size: NA; DNA: TGTGCCAGCAGCACCCGACTAGCGGGGGAGGCAGATACGCAGTATTTT; CDR3: CASSTRLAGEADTQYF
D: NA; J: TRBJ1-1; V: TRBV6-6; size: NA; DNA: TGTGCCAGCAGTTACTCTGCCACTGAAGCTTTCTTT; CDR3: CASSYSATEAFF
D: TRBD1; J: TRBJ1-6; V: TRBV5-6; size: few; DNA: TGTGCCAGCAGCTTGGTTACAGGGGTAGGTTCACCCCTCCACTTT; CDR3: CASSLVTGVGSPLHF
D: TRBD1; J: TRBJ2-7; V: TRBV7-2; size: NA; DNA: TGTGCCAGCAGCTTTCAAATGACCGGGACAGGATCGCCCTACGAGCAGTACTTC; CDR3: CASSFQMTGTGSPYEQYF
D: NA; J: TRBJ1-4; V: TRBV7-2; size: NA; DNA: TGTGCCAGCAGCTTAGCCAGAACTAATGAAAAACTGTTTTTT; CDR3: CASSLARTNEKLFF
D: NA; J: TRBJ1-1; V: TRBV7-2; size: NA; DNA: TGTGCCAGCAGCCGACAAGAGAACACTGAAGCTTTCTTT; CDR3: CASSRQENTEAFF
D: NA; J: TRBJ2-2; V: TRBV11-3; size: NA; DNA: TGTGCCAGCAGCTTAGATCAGGGCGGGGAGCTGTTTTTT; CDR3: CASSLDQGGELFF
D: NA; J: TRBJ2-5; V: TRBV7-8; size: NA; DNA: TGTGCCAGCAGCTTAGGTACGGCGAGGAGTGAAGAGACCCAGTACTTC; CDR3: CASSLGTARSEETQYF
D: TRBD1; J: TRBJ2-2; V: TRBV19; size: NA; DNA: TGTGCCAGTATTCGACAGGGGAAGACCGGGGAGCTGTTTTTT; CDR3: CASIRQGKTGELFF
D: NA; J: TRBJ1-3; V: TRBV7-9; size: NA; DNA: TGTGCCAGCAGCCCTGGGCTGGGCGCTGGAAACACCATATATTTT; CDR3: CASSPGLGAGNTIYF
D: TRBD1; J: TRBJ2-3; V: TRBV27; size: few; DNA: TGTGCCAGCAGTCCCGGACAGGGTTGGGATACGCAGTATTTT; CDR3: CASSPGQGWDTQYF
D: TRBD1; J: TRBJ1-1; V: TRBV5-1; size: NA; DNA: TGCGCCAGCAGCTCAGGACAGGATTACACTGAAGCTTTCTTT; CDR3: CASSSGQDYTEAFF
D: TRBD1; J: TRBJ1-2; V: TRBV28; size: NA; DNA: TGTGCCAGCATCCCGATACCGGGACAGGGTGAGGAGGGCTACACCTTC; CDR3: CASIPIPGQGEEGYTF
D: NA; J: TRBJ2-1; V: TRBV18; size: NA; DNA: TGTGCCAGCTCACCGACTTTAACGGGGAGCTCCTACAATGAGCAGTTCTTC; CDR3: CASSPTLTGSSYNEQFF
D: TRBD1; J: TRBJ1-4; V: TRBV18; size: few; DNA: TGTGCCAGCTCACGAGGGGGCCATATTAATGAAAAACTGTTTTTT; CDR3: CASSRGGHINEKLFF
D: NA; J: TRBJ2-1; V: TRBV5-6; size: NA; DNA: TGTGCCAGCAGCTTGGAAGTTGGGTCTAAATTCTTC; CDR3: CASSLEVGSKFF
D: NA; J: TRBJ1-3; V: TRBV2; size: NA; DNA: TGTGCCAGCAGTGAACAGGGCATCTCTGGAAACACCATATATTTT; CDR3: CASSEQGISGNTIYF
D: NA; J: TRBJ2-3; V: TRBV9; size: NA; DNA: TGTGCCAGCACCAGTACAGGCACAGATACGCAGTATTTT; CDR3: CASTSTGTDTQYF
D: TRBD1; J: TRBJ1-1; V: TRBV7-9; size: NA; DNA: TGTGCCAGCAGCCCTTCCGGGACAGCGAACACTGAAGCTTTCTTT; CDR3: CASSPSGTANTEAFF
D: NA; J: TRBJ1-3; V: TRBV15; size: once; DNA: TGTGCCACCAGCAGAGATTACTCTGGAAACACCATATATTTT; CDR3: CATSRDYSGNTIYF
D: NA; J: TRBJ1-2; V: TRBV5-6; size: few; DNA: TGTGCCAGCAGCGGCGAGATTAACTATGGCTACACCTTC; CDR3: CASSGEINYGYTF
D: NA; J: TRBJ2-1; V: TRBV6-1; size: NA; DNA: TGTGCCAGCAGTCGGGGCAATGAGCAGTTCTTC; CDR3: CASSRGNEQFF
D: NA; J: TRBJ2-5; V: TRBV4-3; size: NA; DNA: TGCGCCAGCAGCCAGAGTTTTGGGACCCAGTACTTC; CDR3: CASSQSFGTQYF
D: TRBD1; J: TRBJ1-4; V: TRBV6-1; size: NA; DNA: TGTGCCAGCAGTGAATCACAGGGGTGGAATGAAAAACTGTTTTTT; CDR3: CASSESQGWNEKLFF
D: NA; J: TRBJ2-2; V: TRBV2; size: NA; DNA: TGTGCCAGCAGTGTTCGGACTACCCGCGGGGAGCTGTTTTTT; CDR3: CASSVRTTRGELFF
D: NA; J: TRBJ1-3; V: TRBV20-1; size: NA; DNA: TGCAGTGCTGGACGGGGAAACACCATATATTTT; CDR3: CSAGRGNTIYF
D: TRBD1; J: TRBJ2-5; V: TRBV5-6; size: NA; DNA: TGTGCCAGCAGCGGAGACAGGGGAGAGACCCAGTACTTC; CDR3: CASSGDRGETQYF
D: NA; J: TRBJ1-2; V: TRBV15; size: NA; DNA: TGTGCCACCAGCAGAGATGGACGGCAGGGTGGTAGCTACACCTTC; CDR3: CATSRDGRQGGSYTF
D: TRBD2; J: TRBJ2-1; V: TRBV19; size: NA; DNA: TGTGCCAGTAGGTTAGCGGGGGGGCCTCACTCCTACAATGAGCAGTTCTTC; CDR3: CASRLAGGPHSYNEQFF
D: NA; J: TRBJ1-5; V: TRBV2; size: NA; DNA: TGTGCCAGCATCTTAAATAGGGCCTCCGAGCAGCCCCAGCATTTT; CDR3: CASILNRASEQPQHF
D: TRBD1; J: TRBJ2-5; V: TRBV7-9; size: NA; DNA: TGTGCCAGCAGCTTAGGGGACAGGGGCGAGACCCAGTACTTC; CDR3: CASSLGDRGETQYF
D: NA; J: TRBJ1-1; V: TRBV9; size: NA; DNA: TGTGCCAGCAGCGTAGACGGGAACACTGAAGCTTTCTTT; CDR3: CASSVDGNTEAFF
D: TRBD1; J: TRBJ1-1; V: TRBV7-9; size: NA; DNA: TGTGCCAGCAGCTTAGCCCGGGGCCCCGGGACAGGTGAAGCTTTCTTT; CDR3: CASSLARGPGTGEAFF
D: NA; J: TRBJ2-2; V: TRBV9; size: NA; DNA: TGTGCCAGCAGCGTAACCAGTACGTCAGGCCCCGCCGGGGAGCTGTTTTTT; CDR3: CASSVTSTSGPAGELFF
D: NA; J: TRBJ2-5; V: TRBV19; size: NA; DNA: TGTGCCAGTAGTATAGATCCCAGGAGACAAGAGACCCAGTACTTC; CDR3: CASSIDPRRQETQYF
D: NA; J: TRBJ2-5; V: TRBV2; size: NA; DNA: TGTGCCAGCAAGAGGGCCACCACACAAGAGACCCAGTACTTC; CDR3: CASKRATTQETQYF
D: TRBD2; J: TRBJ2-1; V: TRBV6-6; size: NA; DNA: TGTGCCAGCAGTCCTACTAGCGGGGATTACAATGAGCAGTTCTTC; CDR3: CASSPTSGDYNEQFF
D: TRBD1; J: TRBJ1-2; V: TRBV10-2; size: NA; DNA: TGCGCCAGCAGTGCCACCGGACAGGGGAAGGAAGGCTACACCTTC; CDR3: CASSATGQGKEGYTF
D: TRBD1; J: TRBJ1-4; V: TRBV7-2; size: NA; DNA: TGTGCCAGCAGCTTCGCCGGGACAGGGAATGAAAAACTGTTTTTT; CDR3: CASSFAGTGNEKLFF
D: TRBD1; J: TRBJ1-1; V: TRBV7-3; size: NA; DNA: TGTGCCAGCAGCGTTGACAGGGAGGCTGAAGCTTTCTTT; CDR3: CASSVDREAEAFF
D: TRBD1; J: TRBJ1-6; V: TRBV5-1; size: NA; DNA: TGCGCCAGCAGCTCCGGGACAGGGGTAATAAGCTCACCCCTCCACTTT; CDR3: CASSSGTGVISSPLHF
D: NA; J: TRBJ2-5; V: TRBV29-1; size: NA; DNA: TGCAGCGTCGCTTTTGAGACCCAGTACTTC; CDR3: CSVAFETQYF
D: NA; J: TRBJ1-1; V: TRBV2; size: NA; DNA: TGTGCCAGCAAGGGGGTCGCTGAAGCTTTCTTT; CDR3: CASKGVAEAFF
D: NA; J: TRBJ1-1; V: TRBV10-3; size: NA; DNA: TGTGCCATCAGTGAGTCGCTTACAGGTATGAACACTGAAGCTTTCTTT; CDR3: CAISESLTGMNTEAFF
D: NA; J: TRBJ1-1; V: TRBV6-6; size: NA; DNA: TGTGCCAGCAGTTACGGGGGAAGCACTGAAGCTTTCTTT; CDR3: CASSYGGSTEAFF